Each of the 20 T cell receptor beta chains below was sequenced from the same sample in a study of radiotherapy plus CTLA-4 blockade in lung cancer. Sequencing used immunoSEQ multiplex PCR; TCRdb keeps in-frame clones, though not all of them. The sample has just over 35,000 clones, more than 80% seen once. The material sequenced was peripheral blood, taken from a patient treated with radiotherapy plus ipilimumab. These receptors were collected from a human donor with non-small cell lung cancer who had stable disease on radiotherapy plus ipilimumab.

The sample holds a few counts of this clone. CDR3 residues: CASSEPGQGSEQYF. CDR3 nucleotide sequence: TGTGCCAGCAGCGAACCGGGACAGGGATCCGAGCAGTACTTC. The V gene is TRBV7-2, the J gene TRBJ2-7; TRBD1 aligns across 9 bases. Germline lookup yields CDR1 SGHTA and CDR2 FQGNSA. V gave up 5 bases and J gave up 6 bases; unmatched junction bases: 8. There are 14 residues in the CDR3.

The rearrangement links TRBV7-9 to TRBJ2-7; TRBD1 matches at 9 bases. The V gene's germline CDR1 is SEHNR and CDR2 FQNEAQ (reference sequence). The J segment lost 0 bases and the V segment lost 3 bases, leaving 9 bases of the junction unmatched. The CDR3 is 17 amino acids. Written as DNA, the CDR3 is TGTGCCAGCAGCTTCCCCCGCGACAGGGGGTCCTCCTACGAGCAGTACTTC. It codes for CASSFPRDRGSSYEQYF.

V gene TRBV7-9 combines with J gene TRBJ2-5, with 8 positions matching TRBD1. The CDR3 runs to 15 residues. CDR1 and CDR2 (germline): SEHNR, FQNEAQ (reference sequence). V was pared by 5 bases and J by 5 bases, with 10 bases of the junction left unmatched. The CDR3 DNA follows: TGTGCCAGCAGCCAAATTAGGGACAGGAGGGAGACCCAGTACTTC. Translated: CASSQIRDRRETQYF.

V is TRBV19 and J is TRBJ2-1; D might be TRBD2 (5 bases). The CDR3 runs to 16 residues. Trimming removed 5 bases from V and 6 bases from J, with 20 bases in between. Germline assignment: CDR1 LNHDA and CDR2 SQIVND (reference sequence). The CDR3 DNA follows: TGTGCCAGTAGTGCCCCGCCGGGCGGAGGACTCAATGAGCAGTTCTTC. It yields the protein CASSAPPGGGLNEQFF.

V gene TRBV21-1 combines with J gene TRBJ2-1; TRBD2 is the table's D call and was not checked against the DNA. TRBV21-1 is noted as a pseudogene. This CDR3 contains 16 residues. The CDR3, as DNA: TGTGCCAGCAGCGGTTCGACTAGCGGGAAATACAATGAGCAGTTCTTC. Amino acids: CASSGSTSGKYNEQFF.

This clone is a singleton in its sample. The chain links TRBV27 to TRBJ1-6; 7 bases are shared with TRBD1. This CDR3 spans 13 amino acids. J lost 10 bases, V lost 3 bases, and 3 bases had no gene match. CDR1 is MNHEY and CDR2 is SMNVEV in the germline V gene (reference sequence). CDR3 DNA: TGTGCCAGCAGTTTCGGGACAGCATCACCCCTCCACTTT. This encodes CASSFGTASPLHF.

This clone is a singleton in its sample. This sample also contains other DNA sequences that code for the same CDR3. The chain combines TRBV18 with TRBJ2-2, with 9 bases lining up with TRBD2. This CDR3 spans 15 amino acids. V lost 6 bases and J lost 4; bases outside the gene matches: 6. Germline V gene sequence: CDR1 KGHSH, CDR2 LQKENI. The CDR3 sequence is CASSLAGPSTGELFF. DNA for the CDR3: TGTGCCAGCTCTCTAGCGGGACCCAGCACCGGGGAGCTGTTTTTT.

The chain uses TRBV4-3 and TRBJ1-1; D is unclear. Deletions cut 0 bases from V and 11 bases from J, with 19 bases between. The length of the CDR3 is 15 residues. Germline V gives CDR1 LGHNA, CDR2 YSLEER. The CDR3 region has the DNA TGCGCCAGCAGCCAAGATCGGGGTAGGACCTCCGGGGCTTTCTTT. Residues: CASSQDRGRTSGAFF.

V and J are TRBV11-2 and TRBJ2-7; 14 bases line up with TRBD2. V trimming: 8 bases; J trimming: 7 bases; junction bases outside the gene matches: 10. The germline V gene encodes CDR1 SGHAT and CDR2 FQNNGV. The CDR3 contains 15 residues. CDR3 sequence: CASSPGLAGVGEQYF. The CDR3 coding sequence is TGTGCCAGCTCACCGGGACTAGCGGGAGTCGGAGAGCAGTACTTC.

The CDR3 sequence is CASSSAPGGRGYGYTF. The DNA of the CDR3 is TGTGCCAGCAGTTCCGCCCCAGGTGGAAGGGGGTATGGCTACACCTTC. The chain recombines TRBV28 with TRBJ1-2, with D perhaps TRBD1 (6 bases). Trimming took off 4 bases at V and 5 bases at J, with 20 bases between the two ends. The CDR3 extends over 16 amino acids. The germline CDR1 and CDR2 sequences are MDHEN and SYDVKM.

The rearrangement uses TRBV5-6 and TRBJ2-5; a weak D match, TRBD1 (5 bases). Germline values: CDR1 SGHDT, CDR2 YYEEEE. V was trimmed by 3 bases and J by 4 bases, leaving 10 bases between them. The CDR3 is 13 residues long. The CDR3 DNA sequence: TGTGCCAGCAGCTCAGGGTGGCGAGAGACCCAGTACTTC. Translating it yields CASSSGWRETQYF.

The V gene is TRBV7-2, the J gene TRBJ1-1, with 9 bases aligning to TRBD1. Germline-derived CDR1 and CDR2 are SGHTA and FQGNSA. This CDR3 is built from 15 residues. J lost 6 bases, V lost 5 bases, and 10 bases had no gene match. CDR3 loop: CASSIMGQGLPEAFF. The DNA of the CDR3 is TGTGCCAGCAGCATAATGGGACAGGGACTCCCTGAAGCTTTCTTT.

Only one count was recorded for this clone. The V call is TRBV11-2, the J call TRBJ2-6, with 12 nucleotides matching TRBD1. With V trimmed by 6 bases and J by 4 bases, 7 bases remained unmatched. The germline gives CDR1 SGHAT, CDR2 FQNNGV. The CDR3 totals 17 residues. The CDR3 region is CASRAGTGGTGANVLTF. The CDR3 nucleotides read TGTGCCAGCAGGGCCGGGACAGGGGGCACCGGGGCCAACGTCCTGACTTTC.

CDR3 in DNA: TGTGCCAGCAATAGCCTCTCTGGGGCCAACGTCCTGACTTTC. The encoded protein is CASNSLSGANVLTF. The rearrangement joins TRBV9 to TRBJ2-6; D call uncertain. Trimming cost V 6 bases and J 0 bases, with 7 bases left between them. Germline V CDR1 and CDR2: SGDLS, YYNGEE. The CDR3 runs 14 residues.

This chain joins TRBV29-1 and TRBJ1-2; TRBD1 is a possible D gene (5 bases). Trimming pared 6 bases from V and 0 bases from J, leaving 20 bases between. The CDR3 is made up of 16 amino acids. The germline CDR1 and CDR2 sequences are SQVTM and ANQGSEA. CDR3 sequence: CSVPPTGGGSNYGYTF. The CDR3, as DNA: TGCAGCGTACCTCCTACCGGGGGAGGGTCTAACTATGGCTACACCTTC.

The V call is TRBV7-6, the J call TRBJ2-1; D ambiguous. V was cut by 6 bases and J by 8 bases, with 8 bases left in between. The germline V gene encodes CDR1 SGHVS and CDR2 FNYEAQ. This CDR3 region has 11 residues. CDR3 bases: TGTGCCAGCAGAGACATCGATGAGCAGTTCTTC. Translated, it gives CASRDIDEQFF.

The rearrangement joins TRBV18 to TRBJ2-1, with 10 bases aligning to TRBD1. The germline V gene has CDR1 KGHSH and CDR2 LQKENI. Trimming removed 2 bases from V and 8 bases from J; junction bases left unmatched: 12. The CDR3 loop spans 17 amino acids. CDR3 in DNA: TGTGCCAGCTCACCAATGTTACCGGGACAGGGGTTGGATGAGCAGTTCTTC. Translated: CASSPMLPGQGLDEQFF.

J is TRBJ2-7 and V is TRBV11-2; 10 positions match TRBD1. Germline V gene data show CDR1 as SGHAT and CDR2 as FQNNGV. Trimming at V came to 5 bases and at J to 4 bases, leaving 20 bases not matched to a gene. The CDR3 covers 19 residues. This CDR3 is CASSPINHKKRTGGYEQYF. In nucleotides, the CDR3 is TGTGCCAGCAGCCCAATAAATCACAAGAAAAGGACAGGGGGGTACGAGCAGTACTTC.

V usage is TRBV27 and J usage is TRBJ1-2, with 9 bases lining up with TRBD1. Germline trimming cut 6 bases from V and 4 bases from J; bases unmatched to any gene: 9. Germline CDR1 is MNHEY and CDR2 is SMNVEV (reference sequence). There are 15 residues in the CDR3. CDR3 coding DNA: TGTGCCAGCAGCAAAACAGGGGGCCACGGCTATGGCTACACCTTC. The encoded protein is CASSKTGGHGYGYTF.

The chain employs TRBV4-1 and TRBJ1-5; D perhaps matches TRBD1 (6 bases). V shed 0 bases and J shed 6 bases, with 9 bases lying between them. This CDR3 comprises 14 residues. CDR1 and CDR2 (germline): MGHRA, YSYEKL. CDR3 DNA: TGCGCCAGCAGCCAAGATCTAGGGGGTCAGCCCCAGCATTTT. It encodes CASSQDLGGQPQHF.